The present TCR beta chain was sequenced within a study of T cell responses to AZD1222 COVID-19 vaccine. TCRdb's table, derived via immunoSEQ multiplex PCR, lists solely in-frame clones and lacks some. The data show around 140,000 clones, 85% seen once. Germline CDR1 is LGHDT and CDR2 is YNNKEL (reference sequence). The CDR3 runs to 13 residues. Study-wide results and limits: Across the whole spike, CD4 TCRs peaked at regions 160-218 and 743-854. Repertoire samples came only from after the peak T cell response.

With regard to this clone: Its antigen is unknown. One end of the junction fails to match germline, which may point to a read error.

The rearrangement uses TRBV3-1 (or the pseudogene TRBV3-2) and TRBJ1-2; TRBD1 aligns across 11 bases. This TCR came from an adult who received the MenACWY meningococcal vaccine as a control. This specimen was peripheral blood, taken 28 days after the second dose of the MenACWY control vaccine. The CDR3 protein is CASSHTDRGPSIF. CDR3 DNA: TGTGCCAGCAGCCATACGGACAGGGGGCCCTCGATCTTC.